These 15 T cell receptor beta chains were sequenced from one sample in a study of CD8 T cells in Susac syndrome. With random hexamers, about 0.45 to 1 ug RNA was reverse transcribed. TCRdb called the immunoSEQ multiplex PCR reads again in MiXCR, with one record for every CDR3 protein. The table includes more than 100,000 distinct CDR3 sequences, 65% to 90% detected once. The sample taken for sequencing was CD8+ T cells from PBMCs. All receptors come from a human donor with multiple sclerosis.

The chain links TRBV12-3 or TRBV12-4 to TRBJ2-1; D call uncertain. Trimming cost V 6 bases and J 3 bases, with 9 bases left between them. The CDR3 contains 13 residues. The CDR3 loop reads CASRPDLYNEQFF. The CDR3 DNA follows: TGTGCCAGCAGACCTGACCTCTACAATGAGCAGTTCTTC.

This clonotype was seen once. The chain has TRBV28 and TRBJ2-1; 11 nucleotides align to TRBD2. The CDR3 length is 15 residues. The V gene end was trimmed by 3 bases and the J gene end by 9 bases; junction bases not matched to a gene: 7. Germline CDR1 is MDHEN and CDR2 is SYDVKM. The CDR3 region has the DNA TGTGCCAGCAGTTTTAGCGGGGGGGCGATAGCTGAGCAGTTCTTC. This codes for CASSFSGGAIAEQFF.

The chain couples TRBV27 to TRBJ1-1; D is uncertain. CDR1 and CDR2 (germline): MNHEY, SMNVEV (reference sequence). The CDR3 is 11 amino acids. Trimming left V 8 bases short and J 1 base short, with 5 bases between. The CDR3 DNA reads as TGTGCCAGCGCGACGAACACTGAAGCTTTCTTT. Translated: CASATNTEAFF.

V usage is TRBV27 and J usage is TRBJ1-5; unclear D gene. This CDR3 contains 13 residues. Per germline, CDR1 MNHEY and CDR2 SMNVEV (reference sequence). V was pared by 2 bases and J by 6 bases, with 8 bases between. CDR3 sequence (DNA): TGTGCCAGCAGTTTACTCGGCAGTCAGCCCCAGCATTTT. It is translated as CASSLLGSQPQHF.

This clonotype was seen a handful of times. This chain connects TRBV29-1 to TRBJ1-2; D is unresolved. Between the trimmed V and J ends, which lost 5 bases and 0 bases, there was a span of 7 bases. CDR1 is SQVTM and CDR2 is ANQGSEA in the germline V gene. The CDR3 covers 12 residues. CDR3 sequence: CSVSGSNYGYTF. CDR3 bases: TGCAGCGTTTCAGGTTCTAACTATGGCTACACCTTC.

The genes are TRBV20-1 and TRBJ2-1, with D perhaps assigned TRBD1 or TRBD2 (5 bases each). CDR1 DFQATT and CDR2 SNEGSKA come from the germline V gene (reference sequence). V lost 3 bases and J 2 bases, leaving 11 bases between the germline ends. CDR3 size: 14 residues. CDR3 sequence reads: CSARGVSPYNEQFF. The DNA of the CDR3 is TGCAGTGCTAGGGGGGTTAGTCCCTACAATGAGCAGTTCTTC.

J is TRBJ2-3 and V is TRBV7-9, with no clear D. Trimming cost V 8 bases and J 6 bases, with 15 bases left between them. Looked up from germline, CDR1 is SEHNR and CDR2 is FQNEAQ (reference sequence). The CDR3 covers 13 residues. CDR3 amino acids: CASSGITEDTQYF. DNA of the CDR3: TGTGCCAGCTCCGGTATTACAGAGGATACGCAGTATTTT.

This chain connects TRBV20-1 to TRBJ2-1; 8 bases are a match to TRBD2. Germline loops: CDR1 DFQATT, CDR2 SNEGSKA (reference sequence). CDR3 length equals 13 residues. V was clipped by 7 bases and J by 6 bases; unmatched bases: 8. CDR3 nucleotides: TGCAGTGTGAGACCGGGAGGGGGCAATGAGCAGTTCTTC. Its translation is CSVRPGGGNEQFF.

V is TRBV12-2 and J is TRBJ1-5; the table's D call TRBD1 went unverified against the DNA. TRBV12-2 is a documented pseudogene. This CDR3 spans 18 amino acids. Here the CDR3 DNA reads TGTGCAAGTCGCTCACCACTCAGACAGGTTTATAGCAATCAGCCCCAGCATTTT. Encoded protein: CASRSPLRQVYSNQPQHF.

This sequence joins TRBV30 and TRBJ1-5, with 8 nucleotides matching TRBD1. Germline assignment: CDR1 GTSNPN and CDR2 SVGIG (reference sequence). CDR3 size: 13 residues. Germline trimming cut 1 base from V and 6 bases from J; bases unmatched to any gene: 2. CDR3 sequence: CAWSGDRGQPQHF. The CDR3 DNA reads as TGTGCCTGGAGTGGAGACAGGGGTCAGCCCCAGCATTTT.

The chain joins TRBV7-9 to TRBJ2-7, with a possible D match to TRBD2 (6 bases). The germline V and J ends were trimmed by 6 bases and 2 bases, with 11 bases remaining between them. CDR3 length: 13 amino acids. Germline CDR1 is SEHNR and CDR2 is FQNEAQ (reference sequence). The CDR3 here is CASRPGGAYEQYF. CDR3 coding DNA: TGTGCCAGCAGACCAGGAGGGGCCTACGAGCAGTACTTC. Full variable domain (rest looked up from reference TRBV7-9 and TRBJ2-7): DTGVSQNPRHKITKRGQNVTFRCDPISEHNRLYWYRQTLGQGPEFLTYFQNEAQLEKSRLLSDRFSAERPKGSFSTLEIQRTEQGDSAMYLCASRPGGAYEQYFGPGTRLTVT.

J is TRBJ2-1 and V is TRBV12-3 or TRBV12-4; D gene uncertain. Trimming removed 6 bases from V and 1 base from J, with 10 bases in between. The CDR3 is 14 amino acids. The CDR3 loop is CASSPEGSYNEQFF. The CDR3 DNA is TGTGCCAGCAGCCCCGAAGGATCCTACAATGAGCAGTTCTTC.

The V call is TRBV4-1, the J call TRBJ2-7, with 9 bases that match TRBD1. The CDR3 extends over 17 amino acids. V lost 2 bases and J lost 5; bases outside the gene matches: 13. Germline V CDR1 and CDR2: MGHRA, YSYEKL. The CDR3 DNA is TGCGCCAGCAGCCAACCATCCTCCGGGACAGGGAAGAACGAGCAGTACTTC. Its translation: CASSQPSSGTGKNEQYF.

The chain joins TRBV4-1 to TRBJ1-3; the match to TRBD1 covers 7 bases. This CDR3 is built from 15 residues. V dropped 2 bases and J dropped 2; count of bases not matched to a gene: 3. The germline V gene has CDR1 MGHRA and CDR2 YSYEKL. For the CDR3, the DNA is TGCGCCAGCAGCCAAAGGGGGCTAGCTGGAAACACCATATATTTT. As protein: CASSQRGLAGNTIYF.

The genes are TRBV12-3 or TRBV12-4 and TRBJ2-1, with D hard to call. The CDR3 runs to 14 residues. The germline V and J ends were trimmed by 7 bases and 1 base, with 11 bases remaining between them. The CDR3 protein is CASTQTYSYNEQFF. CDR3 DNA: TGTGCCAGCACCCAGACGTATTCCTACAATGAGCAGTTCTTC.